This passage covers 32 T cell receptor beta chains from one sample sequenced in a study of CD8 T cells in ankylosing spondylitis. TCRdb called the 5' RACE reads again in MiXCR, with one record for every CDR3 protein. The table records some 220,000 distinct CDR3 sequences, 6% to 8.5% of them present only once. Their specific antigens are unknown. The study, taken as a whole, reports: Ankylosing spondylitis blood seemed to carry a telltale TCR beta motif made of fewer than 10 highly homologous variants.

The source material was blood, either unsorted or a sorted T cell fraction (not recorded which). These receptors all stem from a male donor with ankylosing spondylitis.

This clonotype was found many times. The CDR3 loop reads CATSPRQTSYYGYTF. DNA for the CDR3: TGTGCCACCAGTCCCAGACAGACAAGTTACTATGGCTACACCTTC. This sequence joins TRBV24-1 and TRBJ1-2; D perhaps matches TRBD1 (5 bases). The CDR3 contains 15 residues. CDR1 and CDR2 from the germline V gene are KGHDR and SFDVKD. Deletions cut 6 bases from V and 3 bases from J, with 16 bases between.

This clonotype was detected ten times or more. The genes are TRBV3-1 and TRBJ2-3; perhaps TRBD1 as D (6 bases). The CDR3 covers 14 residues. Trimming pared 0 bases from V and 6 bases from J, leaving 10 bases between. CDR1 is LGHDT, CDR2 YNNKEL, per germline (reference sequence). DNA for the CDR3: TGTGCCAGCAGCCAAGAAGGGGGAATCGATACGCAGTATTTT. Protein: CASSQEGGIDTQYF.

This clonotype was detected many times. This rearrangement joins TRBV7-9 to TRBJ2-1; the match to TRBD2 covers 9 bases. The CDR3 has 12 residues. Germline-derived CDR1 and CDR2 are SEHNR and FQNEAQ (reference sequence). With V trimmed by 4 bases and J by 10 bases, 2 bases remained unmatched. DNA of the CDR3: TGTGCCAGCAGCTCCGGGACTAGCGAGCAGTTCTTC. Its protein is CASSSGTSEQFF.

This clonotype showed up many times. The chain carries TRBV7-9 and TRBJ2-7, with D unclear. The CDR3 totals 15 residues. The V gene's germline CDR1 is SEHNR and CDR2 FQNEAQ (reference sequence). V shed 5 bases and J shed 3 bases, with 17 bases lying between them. The CDR3 protein is CASSGVYGMGYEQYF. Written as DNA, the CDR3 is TGTGCCAGCAGCGGTGTTTATGGGATGGGCTACGAGCAGTACTTC. The full variable domain, rest sourced from reference TRBV7-9 and TRBJ2-7, is DTGVSQNPRHKITKRGQNVTFRCDPISEHNRLYWYRQTLGQGPEFLTYFQNEAQLEKSRLLSDRFSAERPKGSFSTLEIQRTEQGDSAMYLCASSGVYGMGYEQYFGPGTRLTVT.

This chain links TRBV24-1 with TRBJ2-1; 9 positions match TRBD2. The germline V gene has CDR1 KGHDR and CDR2 SFDVKD. This CDR3 region has 16 residues. V gave up 3 bases and J gave up 4 bases; unmatched junction bases: 6. DNA of the CDR3: TGTGCCACCAGTGATCCCGAGCGGGGGGCGTACAATGAGCAGTTCTTC. Translated, it gives CATSDPERGAYNEQFF.

This clonotype was recorded at least ten times. The chain has TRBV4-3 and TRBJ2-5; 8 bases map to TRBD2. V trimming: 0 bases; J trimming: 4 bases; junction bases outside the gene matches: 4. Per the germline V gene, CDR1 is LGHNA and CDR2 is YSLEER. The CDR3 contains 15 residues. This CDR3 reads CASSQDGGDGETQYF. The CDR3, as DNA: TGCGCCAGCAGCCAAGACGGGGGGGACGGAGAGACCCAGTACTTC.

The chain combines TRBV19 with TRBJ2-7; the match to TRBD1 covers 8 bases. The CDR3 has 15 amino acids. J gave up 2 bases and V 5 bases, and 8 bases lay outside the gene matches. Germline loops: CDR1 LNHDA, CDR2 SQIVND (reference sequence). This CDR3 is CASSPSGGAAYEQYF. CDR3 nucleotides: TGTGCCAGTAGTCCCTCAGGGGGCGCAGCCTACGAGCAGTACTTC.

This clonotype was seen at least ten times. The gene calls are TRBV7-9 and TRBJ1-1; D is possibly TRBD1 (5 bases). The V gene's germline CDR1 is SEHNR and CDR2 FQNEAQ (reference sequence). The length of the CDR3 is 13 residues. Trimming shortened V by 5 bases and J by 5 bases, and 12 bases separated the two germline ends. The CDR3 loop reads CASSLGTATEAFF. Here the CDR3 DNA reads TGTGCCAGCAGCCTGGGGACGGCGACTGAAGCTTTCTTT.

This clonotype was found many times. The chain combines TRBV28 with TRBJ2-7, with a weak D call TRBD1 (6 bases). This CDR3 contains 14 residues. Germline CDR1 reads MDHEN; CDR2 reads SYDVKM. The V end was cut by 6 bases, the J end by 1 base, with 13 bases between. This CDR3 is CASSWSGDSYEQYF. The CDR3 nucleotides are TGTGCCAGCAGCTGGTCAGGGGATTCCTACGAGCAGTACTTC.

In this sample, this clonotype turned up a few times. J is TRBJ2-7 and V is TRBV20-1; TRBD1 matches at 9 bases. CDR3 size: 16 residues. In germline, CDR1 is DFQATT, CDR2 SNEGSKA (reference sequence). Trimming took 0 bases from V and 4 from J; bases not matched to a gene: 10. CDR3: CSARDYPGQGSYEQYF. For the CDR3, the DNA is TGCAGTGCTAGAGATTACCCGGGACAGGGTTCTTACGAGCAGTACTTC.

In this sample, this clonotype turned up a few times. V is TRBV4-1 and J is TRBJ2-1, with D unclear. The CDR3 is 17 amino acids. Germline CDR1 MGHRA, CDR2 YSYEKL. Trimming removed 3 bases at V and 0 bases at J, with 15 bases between. CDR3 DNA: TGCGCCAGCAGCCATTTTCCCCCCGCAAGCTCCTACAATGAGCAGTTCTTC. Its translation: CASSHFPPASSYNEQFF.

This clonotype was recorded at least ten times. This chain joins TRBV30 and TRBJ2-7; D might be TRBD1 or TRBD2, each matching 6 bases. Germline CDR1 and CDR2: GTSNPN and SVGIG (reference sequence). This CDR3 contains 12 residues. V gave up 8 bases and J gave up 4 bases, with 15 bases separating them. CDR3 region: CAGQGRLYEQYF. CDR3 nucleotides: TGTGCCGGGCAGGGGAGGCTGTACGAGCAGTACTTC. Filled out from reference TRBV30 and TRBJ2-7, the complete variable domain reads SQTIHQWPATLVQPVGSPLSLECTVEGTSNPNLYWYRQAAGRGLQLLFYSVGIGQISSEVPQNLSASRPQDRQFILSSKKLLLSDSGFYLCAGQGRLYEQYFGPGTRLTVT.

The chain recombines TRBV28 with TRBJ2-3; possibly TRBD1 for D (6 bases). Germline CDR1 reads MDHEN; CDR2 reads SYDVKM. V gave up 7 bases and J gave up 1 base, with 30 bases separating them. This CDR3 contains 20 residues. The CDR3 is CASTTRDIARTNLGTDTQYF. Here the CDR3 DNA reads TGTGCCAGCACCACCAGGGACATCGCCCGAACCAACCTTGGCACAGATACGCAGTATTTT.

This clonotype has a count of ten or more. CDR3 coding DNA: TGTGCCAGCAGTTACGGGTCGGGAGTGGGCTACGAGCAGTACTTC. Translating gives CASSYGSGVGYEQYF. The chain recombines TRBV6-5 with TRBJ2-7; a weak D match, TRBD2 (6 bases). The V and J ends lost 2 bases and 3 bases respectively, with 14 bases between them. This CDR3 spans 15 amino acids. Germline CDR1 and CDR2: MNHEY and SVGAGI.

This clonotype has a handful of counts. This chain connects TRBV9 to TRBJ2-1, with D perhaps TRBD1 (5 bases). Trimming cost V 2 bases and J 1 base, with 10 bases left between them. The V gene's germline CDR1 is SGDLS and CDR2 YYNGEE. The CDR3 spans 15 residues. CDR3 sequence reads: CASSVEGDSYNEQFF. The CDR3 nucleotides are TGTGCCAGCAGCGTTGAAGGGGATTCCTACAATGAGCAGTTCTTC. The variable domain in full, completed from reference TRBV9 and TRBJ2-1, reads DSGVTQTPKHLITATGQRVTLRCSPRSGDLSVYWYQQSLDQGLQFLIQYYNGEERAKGNILERFSAQQFPDLHSELNLSSLELGDSALYFCASSVEGDSYNEQFFGPGTRLTVL.

This clonotype was counted a few times. This rearrangement joins TRBV7-9 to TRBJ2-3, with a weak D call TRBD2 (6 bases). CDR3 size: 15 residues. The V and J ends lost 7 bases and 0 bases respectively, with 14 bases between them. The germline CDR1 and CDR2 sequences are SEHNR and FQNEAQ (reference sequence). The CDR3 reads CASNTMGGSTDTQYF. The CDR3 coding sequence is TGTGCCAGCAACACCATGGGGGGAAGCACAGATACGCAGTATTTT.

This clonotype has ten or more counts. This chain uses TRBV2 with TRBJ2-7, with 7 bases fitting TRBD1. V was pared by 5 bases and J by 3 bases, with 16 bases of the junction left unmatched. The CDR3 extends over 17 amino acids. Germline V gene sequence: CDR1 SNHLY, CDR2 FYNNEI. The CDR3 region has the DNA TGTGCCAGCAGTATGGGGCCCCCAAATAGGGGGCTCTACGAGCAGTACTTC. Protein sequence: CASSMGPPNRGLYEQYF.

This chain joins TRBV9 and TRBJ2-1; 8 bases are shared with TRBD2. The ends lost 2 bases at V and 0 bases at J; junction bases unmatched: 1. This CDR3 has 15 residues. Per germline, CDR1 SGDLS and CDR2 YYNGEE. CDR3 amino acids: CASSVSGTSYNEQFF. DNA of the CDR3: TGTGCCAGCAGCGTTAGCGGGACCTCCTACAATGAGCAGTTCTTC.

Many counts were recorded for this clonotype. The chain joins TRBV6-4 to TRBJ2-1, with TRBD2 matching over 13 bases. The CDR3 sequence is 18 residues long. Germline CDR1 and CDR2: MRHNA and SNTAGT. Trimming removed 5 bases from V and 8 bases from J; junction bases left unmatched: 15. The DNA of the CDR3 is TGTGCCAGCAGTCCTCGAGGGACTAGCGGGATTGAGGGACATGAGCAGTTCTTC. This gives the protein CASSPRGTSGIEGHEQFF.

Ten or more counts support this clonotype. This chain connects TRBV25-1 to TRBJ2-7, with 8 bases identical to TRBD2. J gave up 0 bases and V 0 bases, and 7 bases lay outside the gene matches. This CDR3 is 17 amino acids long. The germline V gene encodes CDR1 MGHDK and CDR2 SYGVNS. CDR3 residues: CASSEYVTSGSSYEQYF. CDR3 DNA sequence: TGTGCCAGCAGTGAATACGTTACTAGCGGTAGCTCCTACGAGCAGTACTTC.

There are many counts of this clonotype. The chain recombines TRBV20-1 with TRBJ2-1; 9 nucleotides line up with TRBD1. This CDR3 is 15 amino acids long. CDR1 is DFQATT, CDR2 SNEGSKA, per germline (reference sequence). V lost 2 bases and J lost 2; bases outside the gene matches: 4. The CDR3 DNA reads as TGCAGTGCTAGAACCGGGACAGGGCCCTACAATGAGCAGTTCTTC. It specifies CSARTGTGPYNEQFF.

This clonotype has ten or more counts. J is TRBJ2-1 and V is TRBV7-9, with 11 positions matching TRBD2. The CDR3 is made up of 15 amino acids. Germline lookup yields CDR1 SEHNR and CDR2 FQNEAQ (reference sequence). The V gene end was trimmed by 0 bases and the J gene end by 6 bases; junction bases not matched to a gene: 1. CDR3 coding DNA: TGTGCCAGCAGCTTAGCTGGGACTAGCGGCAATGAGCAGTTCTTC. Translating it yields CASSLAGTSGNEQFF.

This chain's CDR3 is CAWSATGSGELFF. The CDR3 nucleotides read TGTGCCTGGAGTGCCACAGGGTCCGGGGAGCTGTTTTTT. V and J are TRBV30 and TRBJ2-2, with D possibly being TRBD1 (6 bases). This CDR3 spans 13 amino acids. V lost 1 base and J 6 bases, leaving 9 bases between the germline ends. Germline CDR1 GTSNPN, CDR2 SVGIG (reference sequence).

This clonotype was seen more than once but under ten times. The chain uses TRBV20-1 and TRBJ2-1; 10 bases are a match to TRBD2. Germline CDR1 reads DFQATT; CDR2 reads SNEGSKA (reference sequence). The J segment lost 10 bases and the V segment lost 0 bases, leaving 12 bases of the junction unmatched. This CDR3 is built from 16 residues. DNA for the CDR3: TGCAGTGCTAGAGATGAAAAGCGGGAGGGCCTTGGGGAGCAGTTCTTC. Translation: CSARDEKREGLGEQFF.

Many counts were recorded for this clonotype. The chain couples TRBV4-3 to TRBJ1-1, with no clear D. Trimming took off 0 bases at V and 4 bases at J, with 9 bases between the two ends. Germline loops: CDR1 LGHNA, CDR2 YSLEER. The CDR3 runs to 14 residues. CDR3 in amino acids: CASSQEWGCTEAFF. The CDR3, as DNA: TGCGCCAGCAGCCAAGAGTGGGGTTGCACTGAAGCTTTCTTT.

The chain combines TRBV11-1 with TRBJ1-3; D is unresolved. Germline CDR1 and CDR2: SGHAT and FQDESV (reference sequence). The ends were cut back, 6 bases at V and 0 bases at J, with 21 bases in the middle. The CDR3 covers 18 residues. The CDR3 bases are TGTGCCAGCAGTCCCCCCCTCGTGGGGATCTTCTCTGGAAACACCATATATTTT. As protein: CASSPPLVGIFSGNTIYF. Looking up the rest from reference TRBV11-1 and TRBJ1-3 gives the full variable domain: EAEVAQSPRYKITEKSQAVAFWCDPISGHATLYWYRQILGQGPELLVQFQDESVVDDSQLPKDRFSAERLKGVDSTLKIQPAELGDSAMYLCASSPPLVGIFSGNTIYFGEGSWLTVV.

This clonotype was counted at least ten times. V and J are TRBV4-2 and TRBJ1-5; D gene unclear. V was cut by 6 bases and J by 5 bases, with 8 bases left in between. This CDR3 contains 12 residues. Germline V gene lookup returns CDR1 LGHNA and CDR2 YNFKEQ. The CDR3 sequence: CASRTGDQPQHF. In nucleotides, the CDR3 is TGTGCCAGCAGAACGGGCGATCAGCCCCAGCATTTT.

There are many counts of this clonotype. The CDR3 loop reads CSVRAPAYQETQYF. In DNA, the CDR3 is TGCAGCGTCCGGGCCCCTGCGTACCAAGAGACCCAGTACTTC. This chain links TRBV29-1 with TRBJ2-5; D gene unclear. Trimming cost V 6 bases and J 0 bases, with 14 bases left between them. Germline V gives CDR1 SQVTM, CDR2 ANQGSEA. This CDR3 comprises 14 residues. Together with reference TRBV29-1 and TRBJ2-5, the CDR3 gives the full variable domain: SAVISQKPSRDICQRGTSLTIQCQVDSQVTMMFWYRQQPGQSLTLIATANQGSEATYESGFVIDKFPISRPNLTFSTLTVSNMSPEDSSIYLCSVRAPAYQETQYFGPGTRLLVL.

This clonotype was counted many times. The chain links TRBV7-3 to TRBJ1-2; 9 nucleotides line up with TRBD1. The CDR3 runs 15 residues. J lost 6 bases, V lost 1 base, and 6 bases had no gene match. Germline V CDR1 and CDR2: SGHTA, FQGTGA. The CDR3 here is CASSLIRTGANGYTF. DNA for the CDR3: TGTGCCAGCAGCTTAATCAGGACAGGGGCGAATGGCTACACCTTC.

This clonotype was detected ten times or more. The rearrangement links TRBV6-2 or TRBV6-3 to TRBJ2-1; D perhaps matches TRBD2 (5 bases). The V gene lost 5 bases and the J gene lost 12 bases, with 14 bases spanning the gap. The CDR3 contains 12 residues. CDR1 and CDR2 (germline): MNHEY, SVGEGT. The DNA of the CDR3 is TGTGCCAGCAGTCCCCGGACTCCTTGGCAGTTCTTC. Translating it yields CASSPRTPWQFF.

This clonotype was observed many times. This chain links TRBV27 with TRBJ2-7; D gene uncertain. This CDR3 contains 14 residues. CDR1 MNHEY and CDR2 SMNVEV come from the germline V gene (reference sequence). Trimming cost V 2 bases and J 7 bases, with 15 bases left between them. The chain's CDR3 is CASSLDRVGWEQYF. CDR3 DNA sequence: TGTGCCAGCAGTTTAGACCGGGTCGGTTGGGAGCAGTACTTC.

This clonotype was observed a handful of times. V and J are TRBV11-3 and TRBJ2-1; 8 positions agree with TRBD2. The CDR3 sequence is 13 residues long. The germline gives CDR1 SGHNT, CDR2 YENEEA. Germline trimming cut 6 bases from V and 5 bases from J; bases unmatched to any gene: 3. CDR3 in amino acids: CASSSGIHNEQFF. CDR3 DNA sequence: TGTGCCAGCAGTAGCGGGATCCACAATGAGCAGTTCTTC.